What follows describes a single TCR beta chain. The CDR3 consists of 17 residues. The V gene lost 4 bases and the J gene lost 0 bases, with 17 bases spanning the gap. Germline lookup yields CDR1 SGDLS and CDR2 YYNGEE. This sample was included in a study of blood T cell repertoires in COVID-19. Only in-frame clones appear in the TCRdb table, and some are missing; sequencing was by immunoSEQ multiplex PCR. The profile covers 350,000 or so clones, with 88% appearing a single time and 1% taken by the ten largest. The chain carries TRBV9 and TRBJ1-5; TRBD1 might be the D (5 bases). Sequenced: PBMCs or T cells enriched from blood (not recorded which). This sequence originates from a woman aged 25 to 39 who had been exposed to COVID-19. Here the CDR3 DNA reads TGTGCCAGCAGCCCCGGGCAGGGACTCAATAGCAATCAGCCCCAGCATTTT. Translated: CASSPGQGLNSNQPQHF.